What follows describes a single T cell receptor (beta chain). What it recognizes is unknown. V was pared by 5 bases and J by 3 bases, with 11 bases between. CDR1 and CDR2 from the germline V gene are SGHAT and FQNNGV. The CDR3 has 13 amino acids. Amplification yielded TCR beta CDR3 regions, with RNA transcripts as the source. HTBI primers were the set used in a first-round RT-PCR of the TCR CDR3. In TCRdb, the multiplex PCR reads were re-called with MiXCR into one record per CDR3 protein. Of 370,000 or so distinct CDR3 sequences listed, 20% to 25% were seen once; the top ten hold 70% to 75%. Uncontrolled infection, other autoimmune disease, pregnancy and lactation each barred patients from inclusion. Based on clinical symptoms, serum thyroxine and TRAb, thyroid ultrasound and orbital computed tomography, diagnoses were reached. The sample is drawn from a study of T cells in Graves' hyperthyroidism and ophthalmopathy. Whole-study context: Once the initial diagnosis was made, peripheral blood was obtained before any treatment.

Study results and limitations: The majority of expanded thyroid clonotypes above 0.001 also appeared in blood.

The origin of this receptor is a man in his forties or fifties with Graves' hyperthyroidism. The sequenced sample was blood. The chain recombines TRBV11-2 with TRBJ2-7; a possible D gene is TRBD1 (6 bases). The CDR3 DNA sequence: TGTGCCAGCAGCCTACCAGGGGACTACGAGCAGTACTTC. Its translation: CASSLPGDYEQYF. Filled out from reference TRBV11-2 and TRBJ2-7, the complete variable domain reads EAGVAQSPRYKIIEKRQSVAFWCNPISGHATLYWYQQILGQGPKLLIQFQNNGVVDDSQLPKDRFSAERLKGVDSTLKIQPAKLEDSAVYLCASSLPGDYEQYFGPGTRLTVT.